This T cell receptor (beta chain) was captured by sequencing in a study of vaccination and CD4 T cells after COVID-19. Study details: The cells were exposed to overlapping spike peptides originating from SARS-CoV-2, HCoV-NL63, HCoV-OC43 and HCoV-229E for stimulation.

Treatment denoted: roughly 10-day PBMC culture with coronavirus spike peptide pools or control peptides (ViraFEST assay). Under the ViraFEST approach, antigen-specific T cells were expanded with peptide pools and TCRs subsequently sequenced. The CDR3 is 13 residues long. Per germline, CDR1 MRHNA and CDR2 SNTAGT. The V gene lost 2 bases and the J gene lost 0 bases, with 3 bases spanning the gap. Only a few counts were recorded for this clonotype. Antigen unknown. Sequenced with the Oncomine TCR Beta short-read assay was DNA taken from cultured CD4+ T cells. The source of extracted genomic DNA was cultured CD4+ T cells. TCRdb reanalysed the PCR reads using MiXCR and keeps one entry per CDR3 protein. The sample lists fewer than 15,000 distinct CDR3 sequences, about 61% occurring once.

This receptor was obtained from a human donor who had recovered from COVID-19. V gene TRBV6-4 combines with J gene TRBJ2-3; no firm D call. The specimen comprised CD4+ T cells from blood, cultured in vitro, sampled before SARS-CoV-2 vaccination. CDR3 DNA: TGTGCCAGCAGTGACGGGAGCACAGATACGCAGTATTTT. Its translation is CASSDGSTDTQYF.